Each of the 14 T cell receptor beta chains below was sequenced from the same sample in a study of identical twins. TCRdb used MiXCR to reprocess the 5' RACE reads, holding one entry per CDR3 protein. Among 1.5 million to 2 million distinct CDR3 sequences listed, about 30% were seen once. Specimen: cord blood. The receptors shown here come from a newborn girl in good health.

This clonotype was counted between two and nine times. The rearrangement joins TRBV12-3 or TRBV12-4 to TRBJ2-7; D is ambiguous. V gave up 7 bases and J gave up 6 bases, with 13 bases separating them. This CDR3 has 12 amino acids. CDR3 nucleotide sequence: TGTGCCAGCAAGGAATCACTGGGCGAGCAGTACTTC. Translated: CASKESLGEQYF.

This chain connects TRBV29-1 to TRBJ2-2; 7 nucleotides match TRBD1. The length of the CDR3 is 14 residues. The germline V gene encodes CDR1 SQVTM and CDR2 ANQGSEA. The V gene end was trimmed by 6 bases and the J gene end by 1 base; junction bases not matched to a gene: 5. The CDR3 loop is CSVSRQGNTGELFF. DNA for the CDR3: TGCAGCGTCTCCCGACAGGGGAACACCGGGGAGCTGTTTTTT.

The chain is built from TRBV28 and TRBJ2-5; D is possibly TRBD1 (5 bases). V was pared by 5 bases and J by 4 bases, with 11 bases between. The CDR3 length is 13 residues. Looked up from germline, CDR1 is MDHEN and CDR2 is SYDVKM. The CDR3 is CASSAGIGETQYF. Here the CDR3 DNA reads TGTGCCAGCAGTGCAGGGATTGGAGAGACCCAGTACTTC.

This clonotype appeared a few times. This chain connects TRBV20-1 to TRBJ2-3, with D perhaps TRBD1 or TRBD2 (5 bases each). Trimming stripped 3 bases from V and 0 bases from J, with 10 bases between. The CDR3 is 14 residues long. Germline values: CDR1 DFQATT, CDR2 SNEGSKA (reference sequence). The CDR3: CSARGTFSTDTQYF. CDR3 nucleotide sequence: TGCAGTGCTAGGGGGACCTTTAGCACAGATACGCAGTATTTT.

V is TRBV4-1 and J is TRBJ1-2; tentative D call: TRBD1 (5 bases). This CDR3 is 13 amino acids long. The germline V gene encodes CDR1 MGHRA and CDR2 YSYEKL. V was clipped by 0 bases and J by 8 bases, with 10 bases between them. The CDR3 DNA follows: TGCGCCAGCAGCCAAGAGCCGGGGGAGGGCTACACCTTC. It yields the protein CASSQEPGEGYTF.

The genes are TRBV6-6 and TRBJ1-4; D is unclear. The CDR3 is 13 residues long. Germline V lookup: CDR1 MNHNY, CDR2 SVGAGI (reference sequence). V lost 2 bases to trimming and J lost 3 bases, with 4 bases between them. The CDR3 spells CASSYQPNEKLFF. In nucleotides, the CDR3 is TGTGCCAGCAGTTACCAGCCTAATGAAAAACTGTTTTTT.

This clonotype appeared a few times. V usage is TRBV29-1 and J usage is TRBJ1-1; D is ambiguous. This CDR3 has 13 residues. The germline CDR1 and CDR2 sequences are SQVTM and ANQGSEA. Trimming took off 0 bases at V and 0 bases at J, with 5 bases between the two ends. The CDR3 DNA reads TGCAGCGTTGAAGACGGCTTGAACACTGAAGCTTTCTTT. Amino acid sequence: CSVEDGLNTEAFF.

The gene calls are TRBV20-1 and TRBJ1-6; 7 bases line up with TRBD1. The germline gives CDR1 DFQATT, CDR2 SNEGSKA (reference sequence). The CDR3 has 14 amino acids. V shed 6 bases, J shed 9 bases, and the junction held 11 bases outside the gene matches. CDR3 coding DNA: TGCAGTGCCCCACCTGACAGGGAGGCTTCACCCCTCCACTTT. Translating it yields CSAPPDREASPLHF.

The V and J genes are TRBV7-6 and TRBJ2-1, with D perhaps given as TRBD1 or TRBD2 (5 bases each). Trimming took off 4 bases at V and 3 bases at J, with 16 bases between the two ends. Germline V gives CDR1 SGHVS, CDR2 FNYEAQ. The CDR3 length is 16 residues. The DNA for the CDR3 is TGTGCCAGCAGCTCCGGACTCACCAGGGACTACAATGAGCAGTTCTTC. This encodes CASSSGLTRDYNEQFF.

This chain links TRBV20-1 with TRBJ1-2; possibly TRBD1 for D (5 bases). From germline, CDR1 is DFQATT and CDR2 SNEGSKA (reference sequence). CDR3 length: 13 amino acids. Trimming left V 3 bases short and J 5 bases short, with 13 bases between. CDR3 residues: CSASQGLGYGYTF. The CDR3, as DNA: TGCAGTGCTAGTCAGGGATTGGGATATGGCTACACCTTC.

The chain has TRBV6-1 and TRBJ2-3; possibly TRBD2 for D (6 bases). The germline V and J ends were trimmed by 10 bases and 4 bases, with 15 bases remaining between them. The CDR3 has 13 amino acids. Germline CDR1 MNHNS, CDR2 SASEGT. The CDR3 is CAIAGGVPDTQYF. CDR3 bases: TGTGCCATCGCTGGCGGGGTCCCAGATACGCAGTATTTT.

The chain recombines TRBV10-3 with TRBJ2-3, with 7 bases fitting TRBD1. The V and J ends lost 0 bases and 3 bases, in that order; junction bases with no gene match: 6. This CDR3 spans 16 amino acids. The germline CDR1 and CDR2 sequences are ENHRY and SYGVKD. The chain's CDR3 is CAISESSRGLTDTQYF. The CDR3 region has the DNA TGTGCCATCAGTGAGTCTAGTAGGGGGCTAACAGATACGCAGTATTTT.

The V call is TRBV6-6, the J call TRBJ2-7, with 10 bases identical to TRBD2. Per germline, CDR1 MNHNY and CDR2 SVGAGI (reference sequence). This CDR3 has 17 amino acids. The V gene end was trimmed by 5 bases and the J gene end by 1 base; junction bases not matched to a gene: 11. The CDR3 sequence is CASSQTLRTSGSYEQYF. The CDR3 DNA follows: TGTGCCAGCAGTCAGACCCTAAGGACTAGCGGATCCTACGAGCAGTACTTC.

This clonotype was observed a handful of times. The chain carries TRBV28 and TRBJ2-5, with D possibly matching TRBD2 (5 bases). CDR1 is MDHEN, CDR2 SYDVKM, per germline. This CDR3 spans 13 amino acids. The V end lost 2 bases, the J end lost 6 bases, and 10 bases lay between the germline ends. Written as DNA, the CDR3 is TGTGCCAGCAGTTTACCTAGCCGACAGACCCAGTACTTC. It encodes CASSLPSRQTQYF.